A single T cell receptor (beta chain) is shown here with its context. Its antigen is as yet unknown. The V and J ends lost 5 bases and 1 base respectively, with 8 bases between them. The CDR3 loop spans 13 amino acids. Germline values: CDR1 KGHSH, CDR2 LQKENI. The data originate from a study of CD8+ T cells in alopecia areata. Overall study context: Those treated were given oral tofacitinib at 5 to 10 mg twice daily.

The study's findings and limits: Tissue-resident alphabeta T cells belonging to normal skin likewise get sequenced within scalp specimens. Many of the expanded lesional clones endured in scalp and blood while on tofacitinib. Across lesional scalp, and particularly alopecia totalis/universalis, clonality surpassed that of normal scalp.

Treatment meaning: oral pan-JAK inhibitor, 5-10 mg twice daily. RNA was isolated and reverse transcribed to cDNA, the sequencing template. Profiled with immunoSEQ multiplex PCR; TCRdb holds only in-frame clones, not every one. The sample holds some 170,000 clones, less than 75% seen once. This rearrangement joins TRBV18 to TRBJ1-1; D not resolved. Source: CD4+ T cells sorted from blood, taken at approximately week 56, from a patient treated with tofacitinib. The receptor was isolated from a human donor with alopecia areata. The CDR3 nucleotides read TGTGCCAGCTCATCACAGCAGAACACTGAAGCTTTCTTT. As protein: CASSSQQNTEAFF.